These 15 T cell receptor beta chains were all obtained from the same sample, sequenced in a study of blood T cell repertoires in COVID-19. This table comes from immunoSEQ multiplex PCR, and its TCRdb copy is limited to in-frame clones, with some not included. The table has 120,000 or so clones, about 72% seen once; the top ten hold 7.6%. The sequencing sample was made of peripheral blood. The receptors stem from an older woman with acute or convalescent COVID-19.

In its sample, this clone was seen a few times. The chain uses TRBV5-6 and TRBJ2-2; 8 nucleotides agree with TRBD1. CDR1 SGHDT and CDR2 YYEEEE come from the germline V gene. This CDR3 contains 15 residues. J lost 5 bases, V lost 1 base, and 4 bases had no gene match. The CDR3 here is CASSLRRQGTGELFF. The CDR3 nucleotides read TGTGCCAGCAGCTTGAGGAGACAGGGGACCGGGGAGCTGTTTTTT. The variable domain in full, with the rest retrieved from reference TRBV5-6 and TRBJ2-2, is DAGVTQSPTHLIKTRGQQVTLRCSPKSGHDTVSWYQQALGQGPQFIFQYYEEEERQRGNFPDRFSGHQFPNYSSELNVNALLLGDSALYLCASSLRRQGTGELFFGEGSRLTVL.

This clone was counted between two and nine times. CDR3 in DNA: TGTGCCAGCAGCCATAGACAGGTCCCAGATACGCAGTATTTT. It is translated as CASSHRQVPDTQYF. V is TRBV27 and J is TRBJ2-3, with TRBD1 as a possible D gene (6 bases). Germline values: CDR1 MNHEY, CDR2 SMNVEV (reference sequence). V was pared by 6 bases and J by 4 bases, with 14 bases between. The CDR3 totals 14 residues.

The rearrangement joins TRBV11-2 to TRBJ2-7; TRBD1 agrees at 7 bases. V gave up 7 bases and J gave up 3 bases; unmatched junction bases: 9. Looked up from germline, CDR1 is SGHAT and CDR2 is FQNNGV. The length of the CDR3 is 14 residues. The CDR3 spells CASKMGTDFYEQYF. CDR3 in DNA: TGTGCCAGCAAAATGGGGACAGACTTCTACGAGCAGTACTTC.

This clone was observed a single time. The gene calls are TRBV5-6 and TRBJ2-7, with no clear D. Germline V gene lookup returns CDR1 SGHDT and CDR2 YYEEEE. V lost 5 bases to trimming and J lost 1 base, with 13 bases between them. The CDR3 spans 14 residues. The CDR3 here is CASRERVGSYEQYF. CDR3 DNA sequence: TGTGCCAGCAGGGAACGGGTCGGGTCCTACGAGCAGTACTTC.

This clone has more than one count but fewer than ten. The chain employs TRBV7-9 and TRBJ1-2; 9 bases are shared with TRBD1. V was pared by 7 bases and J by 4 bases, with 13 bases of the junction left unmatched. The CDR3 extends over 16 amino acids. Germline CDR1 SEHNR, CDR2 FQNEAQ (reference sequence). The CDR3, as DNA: TGTGCCAGCACCCTCTCACAGGGGGCTCTGGGCTATGGCTACACCTTC. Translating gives CASTLSQGALGYGYTF.

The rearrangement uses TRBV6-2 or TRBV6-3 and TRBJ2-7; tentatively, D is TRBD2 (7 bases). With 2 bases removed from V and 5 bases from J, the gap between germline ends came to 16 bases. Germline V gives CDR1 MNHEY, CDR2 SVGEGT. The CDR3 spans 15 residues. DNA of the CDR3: TGTGCCAGCAGTTACGTGGGGGGGGCGAAGGACGAGCAGTACTTC. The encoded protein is CASSYVGGAKDEQYF.

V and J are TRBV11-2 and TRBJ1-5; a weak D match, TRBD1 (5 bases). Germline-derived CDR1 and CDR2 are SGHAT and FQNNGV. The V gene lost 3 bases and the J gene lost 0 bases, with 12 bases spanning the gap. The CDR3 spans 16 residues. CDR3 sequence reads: CASSLAWGYSNQPQHF. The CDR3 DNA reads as TGTGCCAGCAGCTTGGCTTGGGGCTATAGCAATCAGCCCCAGCATTTT.

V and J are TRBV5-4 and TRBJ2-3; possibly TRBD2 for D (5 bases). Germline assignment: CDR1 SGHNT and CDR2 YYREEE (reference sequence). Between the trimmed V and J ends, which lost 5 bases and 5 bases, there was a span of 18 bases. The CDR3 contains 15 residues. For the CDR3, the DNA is TGTGCCAGCAGGCCCGGGGTTCCCAAGGAAGATACGCAGTATTTT. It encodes CASRPGVPKEDTQYF.

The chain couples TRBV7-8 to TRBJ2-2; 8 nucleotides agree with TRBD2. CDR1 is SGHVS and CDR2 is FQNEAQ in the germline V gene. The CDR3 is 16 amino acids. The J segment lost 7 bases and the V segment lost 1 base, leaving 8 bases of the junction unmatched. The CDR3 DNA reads TGTGCCAGCAGCTTAGTTGTAGCGGGGATAGGCGGGGAGCTGTTTTTT. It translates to CASSLVVAGIGGELFF.

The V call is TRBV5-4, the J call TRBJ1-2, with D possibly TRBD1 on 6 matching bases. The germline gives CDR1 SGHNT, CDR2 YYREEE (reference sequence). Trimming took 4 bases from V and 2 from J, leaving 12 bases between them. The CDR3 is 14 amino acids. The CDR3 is CASSPPQGNYGYTF. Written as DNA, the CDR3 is TGTGCCAGCAGCCCGCCCCAGGGGAACTATGGCTACACCTTC. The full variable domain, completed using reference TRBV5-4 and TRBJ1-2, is ETGVTQSPTHLIKTRGQQVTLRCSSQSGHNTVSWYQQALGQGPQFIFQYYREEENGRGNFPPRFSGLQFPNYSSELNVNALELDDSALYLCASSPPQGNYGYTFGSGTRLTVV.

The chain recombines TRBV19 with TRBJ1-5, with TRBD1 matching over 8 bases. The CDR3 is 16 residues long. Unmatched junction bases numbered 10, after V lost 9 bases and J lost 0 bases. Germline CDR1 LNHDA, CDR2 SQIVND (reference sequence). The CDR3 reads CASTLRTGNSNQPQHF. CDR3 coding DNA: TGTGCCAGCACCCTGAGGACAGGGAATAGCAATCAGCCCCAGCATTTT.

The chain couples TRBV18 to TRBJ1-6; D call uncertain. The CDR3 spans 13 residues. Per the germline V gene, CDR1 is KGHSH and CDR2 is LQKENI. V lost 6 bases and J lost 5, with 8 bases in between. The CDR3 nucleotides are TGTGCCAGCTCGGACGGGAATAATTCACCCCTCCACTTT. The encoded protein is CASSDGNNSPLHF. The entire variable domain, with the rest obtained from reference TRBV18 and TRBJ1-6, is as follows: NAGVMQNPRHLVRRRGQEARLRCSPMKGHSHVYWYRQLPEEGLKFMVYLQKENIIDESGMPKERFSAEFPKEGPSILRIQQVVRGDSAAYFCASSDGNNSPLHFGNGTRLTVT.

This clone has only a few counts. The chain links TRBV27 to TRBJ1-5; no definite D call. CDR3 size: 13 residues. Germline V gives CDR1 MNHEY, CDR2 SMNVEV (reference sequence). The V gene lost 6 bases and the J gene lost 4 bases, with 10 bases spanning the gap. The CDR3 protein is CASRLSRNQPQHF. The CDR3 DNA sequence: TGTGCCAGCAGACTAAGCCGGAATCAGCCCCAGCATTTT.

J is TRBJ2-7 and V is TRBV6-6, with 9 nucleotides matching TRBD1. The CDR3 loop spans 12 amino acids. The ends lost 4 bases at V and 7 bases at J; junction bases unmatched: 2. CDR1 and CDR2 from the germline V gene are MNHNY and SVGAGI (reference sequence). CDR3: CASSFDRGEQYF. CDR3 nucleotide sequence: TGTGCCAGCAGTTTTGACAGGGGGGAGCAGTACTTC.

CDR3 in amino acids: CARSLVLEAGPGEQYF. The CDR3 DNA reads as TGTGCCAGAAGCTTGGTTTTGGAAGCGGGGCCGGGCGAGCAGTACTTC. This chain links TRBV5-3 with TRBJ2-7; 7 nucleotides align to TRBD2. Being an ORF, TRBV5-3 has a function that is uncertain. This CDR3 spans 16 amino acids. J gave up 6 bases and V 0 bases, and 12 bases lay outside the gene matches.